This T cell receptor (beta chain) was observed in a study of PD-L1 blockade in urothelial cancer (TCRdb year 2017). Turning to the overall study: All patients started therapy in the mid-2010s and received atezolizumab 1,200 mg intravenously every 3 weeks. About 90% of the roughly 29 patients were identified as males with urothelial cancer of bladder origin, and a prior smoking history was reported by 18 of 29 patients. Patients had an ECOG performance status of 0 or 1 and had received between 0 and 3 prior chemotherapy regimens. Blood samples were analyzed at 3 weeks after treatment start (second dose) and at 6 weeks after treatment start. Blood samples gave a median of around 140,000 T cells and 77,000 or so unique TCRs, with a median clonality of 0.080. The study was an exploratory multi-omic analysis of somatic, immune and clinical correlates of response to PD-L1 blockade with atezolizumab in urothelial cancer. Pretreatment tumor samples and matched peripheral blood, collected serially before and after atezolizumab treatment, underwent TCR sequencing. Durable clinical benefit was defined as progression-free survival longer than 6 months, and TCR features were also tested against progression-free and overall survival. In the same patients, pretreatment tumors underwent whole exome sequencing and RNA sequencing in addition to TCR sequencing. Fewer than ten patients achieved durable clinical benefit and approximately 20 did not. Approximately 29 patients had pretreatment blood TCR-seq, roughly 24 had at least one posttreatment blood collection, and roughly 24 had tumor TCR-seq. What the authors observed across the whole study: Among patients with durable benefit, tumor-associated TCR clones showed greater expansion in peripheral blood 3 weeks after treatment started (n of about 21, p = 0.022). Improved progression-free and overall survival was found to be associated with pretreatment peripheral blood TCR clonality below the median. Because the sample size was small (n ≈ 29) and many of the analyses were exploratory, the results are meant to be hypothesis-generating.

In the case of this clone: Its cognate antigen has yet to be identified. No base quality values were provided; no much bigger clone lies one nucleotide off.

V is pruned by 4 bases and J by 2 bases, leaving 7 bases of the junction without a gene match. The germline V gene gives CDR1 as SGHRS and CDR2 as YFSETQ. The CDR3 goes from the cysteine to the phenylalanine over 15 residues. The only DNA kept is the CDR3, 45 bases in frame from the first base. The cohort comprised 30 or so patients with locally advanced or metastatic urothelial carcinoma treated at Memorial Sloan Kettering on a trial protocol. Peripheral blood mononuclear cells were collected pretreatment and during treatment, at between 1 and 8 total time points per patient. The Qiagen DNeasy Blood extraction kit was used to purify genomic DNA from total PBMCs and from tumor samples. Collected pretreatment and during treatment, PBMCs were isolated and stored as previously described. To estimate absolute template abundance from read counts, synthetic TCR analog templates were spiked into each PCR. TCRbeta CDR3 regions were amplified from genomic DNA with bias-controlled V and J gene primers using the immunoSEQ assay. Sequencing of rearranged TCRbeta segments was done at approximately 20X coverage. Under the source paper's analysis protocol: Clustering was used to correct sequencing errors, and CDR3s were annotated against IMGT to assign V, D and J genes. Out-of-frame and stop-codon sequences were excluded, and only productive TCRbeta rearrangements were used in downstream analyses. To compute clonality, Shannon entropy was normalized by the log of the number of unique productive sequences and then subtracted from one. Fisher's exact test with Benjamini-Hochberg correction, at a threshold of adjusted p below 0.01, was used to find clones that differed between time points or between blood and tumor. TCRdb limited this immuneACCESS table to in-frame rearrangements with V and J called. A share of clones is missing; checked studies link under half to unresolved V genes, and the rest is unexplained. That table is the source of V, J and clone size, and D and trimming were worked out from the DNA. This sample holds roughly 74,000 clones; 87% were observed only once. Jointly, the top ten make up approximately 6% of the sample.

The receptor was isolated from a woman in her 70s with urothelial cancer. The specimen was PBMCs, collected around atezolizumab (anti-PD-L1) treatment. Recombination connected TRBV5-1 to TRBJ1-2; the central 8 bases match TRBD1. CDR3 protein: CASSVTGQGNYGYTF. The bases are TGCGCCAGCAGCGTAACCGGACAGGGCAACTATGGCTACACCTTC.